The clone carrying this T cell receptor beta chain was detected ten times or more. The antigen remains undetermined. These data originate in a study of T-cell reconstitution after alpha-beta-depleted transplantation in children. The CDR3 runs to 15 residues. Germline V gives CDR1 SGHTA, CDR2 FQGNSA. J lost 0 bases, V lost 5 bases, and 3 bases had no gene match. As it was prepared, the TCRbeta library received unique molecular identifiers. TCRdb reanalysed the PCR reads using MiXCR and keeps one entry per CDR3 protein. The sample has about 120,000 distinct CDR3 sequences, roughly 23% seen once; the top ten hold about 10%. Whole-study findings and limits: Reports say that about two months after transplant, the alpha-beta T cells came out of several hundred graft clones that had expanded. After transplant, high TCRbeta diversity at day 60 in some patients arose from surviving recipient T cells and thymic progenitors.

V and J are TRBV7-2 and TRBJ1-5, with 8 bases that match TRBD1. The TCR comes from a male patient aged 2-15 years who had a stem cell transplant for chronic granulomatous disease, so the T cells may come from the graft donor. Sample: PBMCs, mostly from graft donor cells, taken 180 days after TCRalphabeta/CD19-depleted stem cell transplant. CDR3 nucleotide sequence: TGTGCCAGCAGCGAGGGACAGGTTAGCAATCAGCCCCAGCATTTT. Translated: CASSEGQVSNQPQHF.